This entry lists 19 T cell receptor beta chains sequenced from one sample in a study of PD-L1 blockade in urothelial cancer. Time point of the sample: peripheral blood 6 weeks after treatment start. Clones were read by immunoSEQ multiplex PCR, and TCRdb kept only the in-frame ones, dropping some. The sample comprises some 120,000 clones, 86% of which are singletons, and roughly 2.6% rests with the top ten. The material was PBMCs, obtained around atezolizumab (anti-PD-L1) treatment. The receptors come from a man over 45 with urothelial cancer.

This clone was recorded only once. V gene TRBV27 combines with J gene TRBJ1-2, with D maybe TRBD1 (5 bases). The CDR3 runs to 15 residues. Deletions cut 2 bases from V and 8 bases from J, with 18 bases between. Per the germline V gene, CDR1 is MNHEY and CDR2 is SMNVEV (reference sequence). The chain's CDR3 is CASSLMAAGMGGYTF. The CDR3 bases are TGTGCCAGCAGTTTAATGGCGGCAGGGATGGGCGGCTACACCTTC.

About this clone itself: A read error may produce the germline difference seen at one junction end. The V and J genes are TRBV19 and TRBJ2-4; 9 bases map to TRBD1. The CDR3 is 22 residues long. Germline V CDR1 and CDR2: LNHDA, SQIVND (reference sequence). The CDR3 nucleotides read TGTGCCAGTAGTATACATCCTCGACAGGGGGGCGTAAGAGGCGCCAATGAAAACATTCAGTATTTC. It translates to CASSIHPRQGGVRGANENIQYF. Combining the CDR3 with reference TRBV19 and TRBJ2-4 gives the whole variable domain DGGITQSPKYLFRKEGQNVTLSCEQNLNHDAMYWYRQDPGQGLRLIYYSQIVNDFQKGDIAEGYSVSREKKESFPLTVTSAQKNPTAFYLCASSIHPRQGGVRGANENIQYFGAGTRLSVL.

V gene TRBV19 combines with J gene TRBJ2-6; tentatively, D is TRBD2 (5 bases). The CDR3 is 15 residues long. V was cut by 5 bases and J by 3 bases, with 11 bases left in between. Germline CDR1 LNHDA, CDR2 SQIVND (reference sequence). The CDR3 is CASSHRGGGANVLTF. The CDR3 DNA follows: TGTGCCAGTAGTCATCGGGGTGGTGGGGCCAACGTCCTGACTTTC.

V gene TRBV2 combines with J gene TRBJ2-7; 10 bases match TRBD2. Per germline, CDR1 SNHLY and CDR2 FYNNEI. The ends lost 9 bases at V and 5 bases at J; junction bases unmatched: 10. The CDR3 runs to 14 residues. CDR3: CARGTSARNNEQYF. DNA of the CDR3: TGTGCCAGAGGGACTAGCGCGAGGAATAACGAGCAGTACTTC.

The chain is built from TRBV7-9 and TRBJ1-1; D call uncertain. The V gene's germline CDR1 is SEHNR and CDR2 FQNEAQ (reference sequence). The CDR3 is 15 residues long. Deletions cut 0 bases from V and 0 bases from J, with 8 bases between. The CDR3 loop reads CASSLARVMNTEAFF. CDR3 sequence (DNA): TGTGCCAGCAGCTTAGCACGGGTTATGAACACTGAAGCTTTCTTT.

J is TRBJ2-3 and V is TRBV18; 8 positions agree with TRBD1. The CDR3 consists of 15 residues. V shed 1 base, J shed 7 bases, and the junction held 7 bases outside the gene matches. The germline CDR1 and CDR2 sequences are KGHSH and LQKENI. The CDR3 DNA reads as TGTGCCAGCTCACCACTGACAGGGGTAACGAATACGCAGTATTTT. Translated: CASSPLTGVTNTQYF.

The chain recombines TRBV7-8 with TRBJ2-5; D remains unclear. CDR1 and CDR2 (germline): SGHVS, FQNEAQ. V was cut by 5 bases and J by 1 base, with 5 bases left in between. The CDR3 spans 12 residues. The CDR3 sequence is CASSRIQETQYF. For the CDR3, the DNA is TGTGCCAGCAGCCGTATCCAAGAGACCCAGTACTTC.

The V call is TRBV15, the J call TRBJ2-1; the match to TRBD1 covers 9 bases. The CDR3 runs to 15 residues. J gave up 6 bases and V 5 bases, and 8 bases lay outside the gene matches. From germline, CDR1 is LNHNV and CDR2 YYDKDF (reference sequence). The CDR3 sequence is CATSPRTGVGNEQFF. CDR3 coding DNA: TGTGCCACCAGCCCCAGGACAGGGGTGGGCAATGAGCAGTTCTTC.

This clone has a handful of counts. The chain employs TRBV4-1 and TRBJ2-7; TRBD1 might be the D (5 bases). Trimming stripped 4 bases from V and 4 bases from J, with 20 bases between. Looked up from germline, CDR1 is MGHRA and CDR2 is YSYEKL. The length of the CDR3 is 16 residues. CDR3 DNA sequence: TGCGCCAGCAGCCGAGATTCCTCGGCAGGGATTTACGAGCAGTACTTC. Its translation: CASSRDSSAGIYEQYF.

In this sample, this clone turned up once. The chain combines TRBV6-6 with TRBJ1-4, with 7 bases identical to TRBD1. Trimming took 0 bases from V and 7 from J; bases not matched to a gene: 5. The CDR3 length is 15 residues. Germline V gene data show CDR1 as MNHNY and CDR2 as SVGAGI (reference sequence). CDR3 residues: CASSYSFRGTEKLFF. The CDR3 nucleotides read TGTGCCAGCAGTTACTCGTTCAGGGGGACTGAAAAACTGTTTTTT.

The rearrangement joins TRBV7-9 to TRBJ2-1; 10 bases align to TRBD2. After removal of 3 bases from V and 0 bases from J, the junction contained 2 bases not matched to a gene. The CDR3 is 16 amino acids. The germline CDR1 and CDR2 sequences are SEHNR and FQNEAQ (reference sequence). CDR3 in amino acids: CASSLRTSGSYNEQFF. The CDR3 DNA follows: TGTGCCAGCAGCTTGCGGACTAGCGGCTCCTACAATGAGCAGTTCTTC.

This clone was seen once. The chain recombines TRBV7-8 with TRBJ1-2, with D perhaps TRBD1 (5 bases). The germline V and J ends were trimmed by 2 bases and 4 bases, with 14 bases remaining between them. In germline, CDR1 is SGHVS, CDR2 FQNEAQ. CDR3 length equals 15 residues. Written as DNA, the CDR3 is TGTGCCAGCAGCTTATTTCCGGGGGGGACCTATGGCTACACCTTC. Its translation: CASSLFPGGTYGYTF. The complete variable domain, with remaining parts taken from reference TRBV7-8 and TRBJ1-2, reads GAGVSQSPRYKVAKRGQDVALRCDPISGHVSLFWYQQALGQGPEFLTYFQNEAQLDKSGLPSDRFFAERPEGSVSTLKIQRTQQEDSAVYLCASSLFPGGTYGYTFGSGTRLTVV.

This rearrangement joins TRBV5-1 to TRBJ1-1; TRBD1 might be the D (6 bases). The CDR3 length is 16 residues. Looked up from germline, CDR1 is SGHRS and CDR2 is YFSETQ. Between the trimmed V and J ends, which lost 1 base and 1 base, there was a span of 14 bases. The CDR3 here is CASSLKLAGANTEAFF. The CDR3 nucleotides are TGCGCCAGCAGCTTGAAACTTGCAGGGGCGAACACTGAAGCTTTCTTT. Full variable domain (remainder filled in from reference TRBV5-1 and TRBJ1-1): KAGVTQTPRYLIKTRGQQVTLSCSPISGHRSVSWYQQTPGQGLQFLFEYFSETQRNKGNFPGRFSGRQFSNSRSEMNVSTLELGDSALYLCASSLKLAGANTEAFFGQGTRLTVV.

The chain joins TRBV7-9 to TRBJ1-2; maybe TRBD1 (6 bases). The CDR3 is 15 amino acids. Germline V gene sequence: CDR1 SEHNR, CDR2 FQNEAQ (reference sequence). The germline V and J ends were trimmed by 1 base and 4 bases, with 13 bases remaining between them. The CDR3 spells CASSLVARGSYGYTF. The CDR3 DNA is TGTGCCAGCAGCTTAGTGGCCAGGGGTAGCTATGGCTACACCTTC.

The J gene is TRBJ1-5, the V gene TRBV19, with D possibly matching TRBD1 (6 bases). V dropped 5 bases and J dropped 0 bases, with 11 bases sitting between them. The germline CDR1 and CDR2 sequences are LNHDA and SQIVND (reference sequence). The CDR3 is made up of 15 amino acids. CDR3 nucleotide sequence: TGTGCCAGTAGTCCGACAGGCATTAGCAATCAGCCCCAGCATTTT. It translates to CASSPTGISNQPQHF.

This chain connects TRBV5-5 to TRBJ2-2, with 8 bases identical to TRBD2. CDR3 size: 15 residues. CDR1 and CDR2 from the germline V gene are SGHKS and YYEKEE (reference sequence). J lost 2 bases, V lost 2 bases, and 2 bases had no gene match. CDR3 sequence: CASSFTSGNTGELFF. CDR3 bases: TGTGCCAGCAGCTTTACTAGCGGAAACACCGGGGAGCTGTTTTTT.

This clone turned up a few times. CDR3 nucleotide sequence: TGTGCCAGCAGCCGGGACTCTTACACCGGGGAGCTGTTTTTT. Translation gives CASSRDSYTGELFF. The chain is built from TRBV7-9 and TRBJ2-2; possible D gene TRBD2, 6 bases. This CDR3 region has 14 residues. Trimming removed 5 bases from V and 3 bases from J, with 10 bases in between. CDR1 is SEHNR and CDR2 is FQNEAQ in the germline V gene (reference sequence).

This chain connects TRBV14 to TRBJ1-3; D unclear. Trimming cost V 3 bases and J 1 base, with 10 bases left between them. Germline loops: CDR1 SGHDN, CDR2 FVKESK. CDR3 length: 15 amino acids. CDR3 region: CASSHHLTSGNTIYF. CDR3 DNA sequence: TGTGCCAGCAGCCATCACCTCACTTCTGGAAACACCATATATTTT.

The gene calls are TRBV9 and TRBJ2-3; weak D call: TRBD2 (5 bases). Germline CDR1 is SGDLS and CDR2 is YYNGEE. Trimming took 3 bases from V and 8 from J, leaving 13 bases between them. CDR3 size: 13 residues. CDR3 sequence: CASSAGPEGTQYF. In DNA form, the CDR3 reads TGTGCCAGCAGCGCCGGACCAGAGGGTACGCAGTATTTT. Full variable domain (outside the CDR3, taken from reference TRBV9 and TRBJ2-3): DSGVTQTPKHLITATGQRVTLRCSPRSGDLSVYWYQQSLDQGLQFLIQYYNGEERAKGNILERFSAQQFPDLHSELNLSSLELGDSALYFCASSAGPEGTQYFGPGTRLTVL.